This TCR beta chain was obtained from a study of identical twins. V lost 1 base to trimming and J lost 0 bases, with 10 bases between them. The CDR3 spans 15 residues. The germline CDR1 and CDR2 sequences are DFQATT and SNEGSKA (reference sequence). Using its own MiXCR run on the 5' RACE reads, TCRdb lists one record per CDR3 protein. This repertoire shows 400,000 or so distinct CDR3 sequences, around 9% found once; its top ten account for about 9.1%. The rearrangement links TRBV20-1 to TRBJ1-5; D is ambiguous. This TCR derives from a woman in her forties or fifties in good health. Sequenced sample: naive T cells sorted from blood. CDR3 sequence: CSARVPTASNQPQHF. CDR3 coding DNA: TGCAGTGCTAGAGTCCCTACGGCTAGCAATCAGCCCCAGCATTTT.